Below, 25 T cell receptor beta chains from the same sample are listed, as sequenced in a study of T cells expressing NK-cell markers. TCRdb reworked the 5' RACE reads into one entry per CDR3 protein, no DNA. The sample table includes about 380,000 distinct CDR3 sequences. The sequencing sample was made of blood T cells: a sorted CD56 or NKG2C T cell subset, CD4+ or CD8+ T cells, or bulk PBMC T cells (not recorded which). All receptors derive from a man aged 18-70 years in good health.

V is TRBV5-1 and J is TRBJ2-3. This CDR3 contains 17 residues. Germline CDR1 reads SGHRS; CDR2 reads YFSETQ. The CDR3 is CASSLWLTDASTDTQYF.

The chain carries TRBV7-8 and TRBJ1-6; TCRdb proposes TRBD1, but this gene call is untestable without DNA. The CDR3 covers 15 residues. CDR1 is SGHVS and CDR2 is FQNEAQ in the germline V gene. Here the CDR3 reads CASSLTGTENSPLHF.

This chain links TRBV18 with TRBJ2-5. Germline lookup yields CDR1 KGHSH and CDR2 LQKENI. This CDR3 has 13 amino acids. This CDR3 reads CASSPLVQETQYF.

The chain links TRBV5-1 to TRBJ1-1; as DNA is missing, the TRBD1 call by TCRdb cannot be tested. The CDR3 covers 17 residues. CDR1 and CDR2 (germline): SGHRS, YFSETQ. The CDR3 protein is CASSRLSFGRMNTEAFF.

CDR3 region: CASSQGGTGGHEQYF. The chain joins TRBV14 to TRBJ2-7; with no DNA, the TCRdb D assignment of TRBD1 cannot be verified. This CDR3 contains 15 residues. Germline lookup yields CDR1 SGHDN and CDR2 FVKESK.

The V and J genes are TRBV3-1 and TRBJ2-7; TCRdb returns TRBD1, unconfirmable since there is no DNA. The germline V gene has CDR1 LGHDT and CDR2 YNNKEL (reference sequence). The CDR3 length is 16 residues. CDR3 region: CASSQEGLGSTYEQYF.

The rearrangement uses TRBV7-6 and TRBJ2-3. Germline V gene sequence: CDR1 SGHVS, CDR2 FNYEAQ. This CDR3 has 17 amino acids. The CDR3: CASSLVSQLSLTDTQYF. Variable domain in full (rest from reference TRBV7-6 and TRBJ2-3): GAGVSQSPRYKVTKRGQDVALRCDPISGHVSLYWYRQALGQGPEFLTYFNYEAQQDKSGLPNDRFSAERPEGSISTLTIQRTEQRDSAMYRCASSLVSQLSLTDTQYFGPGTRLTVL.

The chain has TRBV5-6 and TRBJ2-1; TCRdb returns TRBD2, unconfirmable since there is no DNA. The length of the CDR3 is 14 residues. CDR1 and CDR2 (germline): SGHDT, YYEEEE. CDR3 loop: CASGRLATYNEQFF.

The CDR3 protein is CASSLRTGASPEQYF. This chain connects TRBV5-4 to TRBJ2-7. Germline V lookup: CDR1 SGHNT, CDR2 YYREEE (reference sequence). This CDR3 comprises 15 residues.

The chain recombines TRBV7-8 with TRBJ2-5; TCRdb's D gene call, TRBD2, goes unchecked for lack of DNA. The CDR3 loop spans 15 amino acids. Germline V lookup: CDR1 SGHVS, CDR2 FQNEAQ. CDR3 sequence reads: CASSYGGTSGAQRYF. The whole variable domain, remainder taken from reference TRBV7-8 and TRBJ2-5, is GAGVSQSPRYKVAKRGQDVALRCDPISGHVSLFWYQQALGQGPEFLTYFQNEAQLDKSGLPSDRFFAERPEGSVSTLKIQRTQQEDSAVYLCASSYGGTSGAQRYFGPGTRLLVL.

The CDR3 spells CASSLGRQFDEQFF. V and J are TRBV5-1 and TRBJ2-1; TCRdb proposes TRBD1, but this gene call is untestable without DNA. There are 14 residues in the CDR3. Germline V gives CDR1 SGHRS, CDR2 YFSETQ.

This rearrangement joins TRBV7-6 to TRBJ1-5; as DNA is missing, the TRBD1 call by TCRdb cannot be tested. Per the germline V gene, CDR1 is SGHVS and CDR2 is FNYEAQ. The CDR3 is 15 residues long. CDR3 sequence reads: CASSYGTGSHQPQHF.

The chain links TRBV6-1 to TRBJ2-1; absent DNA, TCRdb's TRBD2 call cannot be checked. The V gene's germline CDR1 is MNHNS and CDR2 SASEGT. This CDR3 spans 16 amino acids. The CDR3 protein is CASRGFRAGRLNEQFF.

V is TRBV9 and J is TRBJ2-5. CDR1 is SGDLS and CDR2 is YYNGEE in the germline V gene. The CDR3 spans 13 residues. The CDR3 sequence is CASSVAGRGTQYF. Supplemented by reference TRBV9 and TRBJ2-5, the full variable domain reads DSGVTQTPKHLITATGQRVTLRCSPRSGDLSVYWYQQSLDQGLQFLIQYYNGEERAKGNILERFSAQQFPDLHSELNLSSLELGDSALYFCASSVAGRGTQYFGPGTRLLVL.

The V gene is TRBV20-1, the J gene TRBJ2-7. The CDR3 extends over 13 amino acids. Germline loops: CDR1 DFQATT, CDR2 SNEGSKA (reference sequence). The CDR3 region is CSARSGKYGEQYF.

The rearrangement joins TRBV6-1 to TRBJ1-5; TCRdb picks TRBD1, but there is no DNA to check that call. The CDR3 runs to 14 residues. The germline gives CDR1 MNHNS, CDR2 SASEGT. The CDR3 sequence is CASSPGQGGKPQHF.

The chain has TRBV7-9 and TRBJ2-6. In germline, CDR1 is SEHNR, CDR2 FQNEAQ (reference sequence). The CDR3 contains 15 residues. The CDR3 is CASSLLLLAINVLTF.

The CDR3 is CASSRIRDRYGYTF. V usage is TRBV12-3 or TRBV12-4 and J usage is TRBJ1-2; the TCRdb call, TRBD1, lacks DNA for checking. The CDR3 spans 14 residues.

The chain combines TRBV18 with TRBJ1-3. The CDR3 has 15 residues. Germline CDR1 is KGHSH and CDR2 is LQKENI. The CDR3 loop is CASSANLRSGNTIYF. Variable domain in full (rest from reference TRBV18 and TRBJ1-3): NAGVMQNPRHLVRRRGQEARLRCSPMKGHSHVYWYRQLPEEGLKFMVYLQKENIIDESGMPKERFSAEFPKEGPSILRIQQVVRGDSAAYFCASSANLRSGNTIYFGEGSWLTVV.

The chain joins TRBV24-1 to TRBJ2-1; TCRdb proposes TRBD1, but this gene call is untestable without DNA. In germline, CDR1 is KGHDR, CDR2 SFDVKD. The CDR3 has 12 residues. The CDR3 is CATSDRTGLGFF.

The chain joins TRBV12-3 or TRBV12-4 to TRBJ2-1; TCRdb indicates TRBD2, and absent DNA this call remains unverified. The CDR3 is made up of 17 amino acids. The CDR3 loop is CASSPDVGEGIYNEQFF.

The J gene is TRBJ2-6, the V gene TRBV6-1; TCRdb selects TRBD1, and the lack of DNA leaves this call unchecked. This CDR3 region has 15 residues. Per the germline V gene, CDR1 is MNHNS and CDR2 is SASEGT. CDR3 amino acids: CASGTGSSGANVLTF.

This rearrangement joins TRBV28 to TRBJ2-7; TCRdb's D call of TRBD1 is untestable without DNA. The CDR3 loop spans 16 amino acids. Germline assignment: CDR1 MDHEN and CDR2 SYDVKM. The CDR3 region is CASSSFEGTGVAHQYF. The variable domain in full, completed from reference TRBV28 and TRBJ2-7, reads DVKVTQSSRYLVKRTGEKVFLECVQDMDHENMFWYRQDPGLGLRLIYFSYDVKMKEKGDIPEGYSVSREKKERFSLILESASTNQTSMYLCASSSFEGTGVAHQYFGPGTRLTVT.

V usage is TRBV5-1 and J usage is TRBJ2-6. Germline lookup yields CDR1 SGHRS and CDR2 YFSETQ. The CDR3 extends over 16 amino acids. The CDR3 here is CASSLGGGAGANVLTF. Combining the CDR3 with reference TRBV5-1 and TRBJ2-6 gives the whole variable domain KAGVTQTPRYLIKTRGQQVTLSCSPISGHRSVSWYQQTPGQGLQFLFEYFSETQRNKGNFPGRFSGRQFSNSRSEMNVSTLELGDSALYLCASSLGGGAGANVLTFGAGSRLTVL.

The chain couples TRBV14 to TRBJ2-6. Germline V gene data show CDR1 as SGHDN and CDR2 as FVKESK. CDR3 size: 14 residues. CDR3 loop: CASSVQRGANVLTF.